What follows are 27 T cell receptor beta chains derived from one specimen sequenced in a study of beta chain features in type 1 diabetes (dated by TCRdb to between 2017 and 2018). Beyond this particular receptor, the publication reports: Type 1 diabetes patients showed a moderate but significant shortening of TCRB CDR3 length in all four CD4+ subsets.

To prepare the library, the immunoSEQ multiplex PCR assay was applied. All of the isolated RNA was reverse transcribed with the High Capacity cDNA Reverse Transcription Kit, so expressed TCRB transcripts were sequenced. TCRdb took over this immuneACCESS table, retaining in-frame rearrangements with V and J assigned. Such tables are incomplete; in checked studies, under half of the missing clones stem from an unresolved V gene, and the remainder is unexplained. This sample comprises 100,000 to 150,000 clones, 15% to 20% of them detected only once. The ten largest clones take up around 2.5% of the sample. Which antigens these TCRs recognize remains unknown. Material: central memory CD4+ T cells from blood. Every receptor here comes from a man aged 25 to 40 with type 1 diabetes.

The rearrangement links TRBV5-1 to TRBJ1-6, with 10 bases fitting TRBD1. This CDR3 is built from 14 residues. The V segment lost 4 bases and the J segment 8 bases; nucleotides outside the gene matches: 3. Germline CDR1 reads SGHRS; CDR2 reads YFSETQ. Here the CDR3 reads CASSPGTGDSPLHF. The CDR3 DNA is TGCGCCAGCAGCCCCGGGACAGGGGATTCACCCCTCCACTTT.

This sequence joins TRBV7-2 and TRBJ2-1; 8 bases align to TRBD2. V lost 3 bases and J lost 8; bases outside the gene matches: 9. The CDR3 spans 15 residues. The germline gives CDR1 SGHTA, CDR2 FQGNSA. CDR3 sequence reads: CASSFSNSGGHEQFF. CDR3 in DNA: TGTGCCAGCAGCTTTTCGAACAGCGGGGGACATGAGCAGTTCTTC.

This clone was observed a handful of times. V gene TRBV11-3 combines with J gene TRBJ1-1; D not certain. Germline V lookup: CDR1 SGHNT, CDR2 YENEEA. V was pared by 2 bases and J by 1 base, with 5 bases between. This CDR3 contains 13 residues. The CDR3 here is CASSLTENTEAFF. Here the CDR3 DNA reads TGTGCCAGCAGCTTAACTGAGAACACTGAAGCTTTCTTT. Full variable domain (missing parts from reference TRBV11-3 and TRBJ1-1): EAGVVQSPRYKIIEKKQPVAFWCNPISGHNTLYWYLQNLGQGPELLIRYENEEAVDDSQLPKDRFSAERLKGVDSTLKIQPAELGDSAVYLCASSLTENTEAFFGQGTRLTVV.

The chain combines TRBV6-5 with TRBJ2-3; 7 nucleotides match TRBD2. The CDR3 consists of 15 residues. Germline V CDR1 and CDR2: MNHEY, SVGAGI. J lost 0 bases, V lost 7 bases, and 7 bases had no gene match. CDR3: CASKAAGISTDTQYF. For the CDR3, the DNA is TGTGCCAGCAAAGCAGCGGGAATTAGCACAGATACGCAGTATTTT.

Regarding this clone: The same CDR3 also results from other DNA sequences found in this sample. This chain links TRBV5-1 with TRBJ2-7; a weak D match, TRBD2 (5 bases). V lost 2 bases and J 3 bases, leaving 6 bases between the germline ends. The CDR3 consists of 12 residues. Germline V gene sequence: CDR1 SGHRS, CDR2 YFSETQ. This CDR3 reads CASSLSGYEQYF. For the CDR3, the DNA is TGCGCCAGCAGCTTAAGCGGCTACGAGCAGTACTTC.

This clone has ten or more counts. The CDR3 DNA reads TGTGCCAGCAGCTTACGAGCGTCCTACGAGCAGTACTTC. As protein: CASSLRASYEQYF. The rearrangement uses TRBV7-2 and TRBJ2-7; D remains unclear. Germline V gene sequence: CDR1 SGHTA, CDR2 FQGNSA. Trimming took off 2 bases at V and 1 base at J, with 6 bases between the two ends. The CDR3 has 13 residues.

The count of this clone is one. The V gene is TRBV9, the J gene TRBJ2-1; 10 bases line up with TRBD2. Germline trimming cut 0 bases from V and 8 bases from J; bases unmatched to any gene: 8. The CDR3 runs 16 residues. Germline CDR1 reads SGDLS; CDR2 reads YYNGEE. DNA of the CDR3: TGTGCCAGCAGCGTAGGGATAACTAGCGGGGTAGATGAGCAGTTCTTC. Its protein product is CASSVGITSGVDEQFF.

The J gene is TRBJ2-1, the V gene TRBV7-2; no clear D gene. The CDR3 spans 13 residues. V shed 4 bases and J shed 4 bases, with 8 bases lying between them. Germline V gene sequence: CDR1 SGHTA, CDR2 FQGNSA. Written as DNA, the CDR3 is TGTGCCAGCAGCTCGTACGAGTACAATGAGCAGTTCTTC. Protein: CASSSYEYNEQFF.

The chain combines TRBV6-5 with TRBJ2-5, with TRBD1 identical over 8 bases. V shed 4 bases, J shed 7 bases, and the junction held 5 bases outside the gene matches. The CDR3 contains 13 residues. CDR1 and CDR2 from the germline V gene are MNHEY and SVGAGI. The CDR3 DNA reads TGTGCCAGCAGTTCGGACAGGGTAGGGACCCAGTACTTC. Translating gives CASSSDRVGTQYF.

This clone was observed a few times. The CDR3 nucleotides are TGTGCCAGCAGCCAAGATCTGGGGGGCCCTAATGAGCAGTTCTTC. It is translated as CASSQDLGGPNEQFF. This sequence joins TRBV4-2 and TRBJ2-1; either TRBD1 or TRBD2 may fit D (6 bases each). The germline V gene encodes CDR1 LGHNA and CDR2 YNFKEQ. CDR3 size: 15 residues. The germline V and J ends were trimmed by 0 bases and 7 bases, with 13 bases remaining between them.

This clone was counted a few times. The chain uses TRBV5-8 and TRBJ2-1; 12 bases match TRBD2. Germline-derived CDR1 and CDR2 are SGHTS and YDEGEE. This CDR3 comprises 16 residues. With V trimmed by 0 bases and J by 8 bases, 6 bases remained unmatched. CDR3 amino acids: CASSLGLAGDIDEQFF. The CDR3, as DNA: TGTGCCAGCAGCTTGGGACTAGCGGGGGATATAGATGAGCAGTTCTTC.

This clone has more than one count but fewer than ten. Here the CDR3 reads CASSSGPAEKLFF. The CDR3 coding sequence is TGTGCCAGCAGCTCGGGACCGGCAGAAAAACTGTTTTTT. The rearrangement joins TRBV7-2 to TRBJ1-4, with TRBD1 as a possible D gene (5 bases). Trimming took 4 bases from V and 8 from J, leaving 11 bases between them. CDR3 size: 13 residues. The germline gives CDR1 SGHTA, CDR2 FQGNSA. Full variable domain (missing parts from reference TRBV7-2 and TRBJ1-4): GAGVSQSPSNKVTEKGKDVELRCDPISGHTALYWYRQSLGQGLEFLIYFQGNSAPDKSGLPSDRFSAERTGGSVSTLTIQRTQQEDSAVYLCASSSGPAEKLFFGSGTQLSVL.

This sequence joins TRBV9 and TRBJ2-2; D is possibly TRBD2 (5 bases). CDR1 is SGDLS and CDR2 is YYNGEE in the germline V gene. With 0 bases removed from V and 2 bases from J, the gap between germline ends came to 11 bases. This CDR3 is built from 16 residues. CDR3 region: CASSVALGRNTGELFF. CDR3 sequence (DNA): TGTGCCAGCAGCGTAGCTCTGGGGAGAAACACCGGGGAGCTGTTTTTT.

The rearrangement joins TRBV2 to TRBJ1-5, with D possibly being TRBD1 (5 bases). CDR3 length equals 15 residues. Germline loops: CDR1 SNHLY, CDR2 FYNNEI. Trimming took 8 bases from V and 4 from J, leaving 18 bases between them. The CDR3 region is CASCLTGGSNQPQHF. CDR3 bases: TGTGCCAGCTGCCTAACAGGCGGATCTAATCAGCCCCAGCATTTT.

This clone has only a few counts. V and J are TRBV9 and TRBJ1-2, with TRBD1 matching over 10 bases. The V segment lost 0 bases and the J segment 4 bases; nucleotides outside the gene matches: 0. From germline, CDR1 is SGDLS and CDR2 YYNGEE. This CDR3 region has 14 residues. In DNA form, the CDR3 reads TGTGCCAGCAGCGTAGGGACAGGGGGCTATGGCTACACCTTC. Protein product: CASSVGTGGYGYTF.

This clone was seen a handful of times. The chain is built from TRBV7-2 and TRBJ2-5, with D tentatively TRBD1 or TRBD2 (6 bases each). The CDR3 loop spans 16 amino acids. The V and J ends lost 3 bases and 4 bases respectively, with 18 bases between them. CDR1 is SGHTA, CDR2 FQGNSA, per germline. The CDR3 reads CASSFTGPGGGETQYF. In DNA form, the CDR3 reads TGTGCCAGCAGCTTTACAGGGCCTGGGGGAGGAGAGACCCAGTACTTC.

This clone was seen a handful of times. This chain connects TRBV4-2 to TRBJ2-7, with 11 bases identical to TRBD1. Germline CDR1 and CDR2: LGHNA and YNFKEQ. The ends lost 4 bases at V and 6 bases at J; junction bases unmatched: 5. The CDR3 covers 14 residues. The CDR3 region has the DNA TGTGCCAGCAGCCTACTGGGACAGGGGGGCGAGCAGTACTTC. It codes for CASSLLGQGGEQYF.

CDR3 sequence (DNA): TGTGCCAGCAGCCTTTTGGGGGCGGGACGGAGCACAGATACGCAGTATTTT. This gives the protein CASSLLGAGRSTDTQYF. The genes are TRBV9 and TRBJ2-3; D is perhaps TRBD1 or TRBD2 (6 bases each). The CDR3 loop spans 17 amino acids. Germline V lookup: CDR1 SGDLS, CDR2 YYNGEE. V was trimmed by 4 bases and J by 0 bases, leaving 18 bases between them.

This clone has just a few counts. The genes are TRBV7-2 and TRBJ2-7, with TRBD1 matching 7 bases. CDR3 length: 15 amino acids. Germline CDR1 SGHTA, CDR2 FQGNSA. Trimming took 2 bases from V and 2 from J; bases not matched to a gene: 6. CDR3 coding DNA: TGTGCCAGCAGCTTATGGCCCCAGGGGGCCTACGAGCAGTACTTC. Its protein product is CASSLWPQGAYEQYF.

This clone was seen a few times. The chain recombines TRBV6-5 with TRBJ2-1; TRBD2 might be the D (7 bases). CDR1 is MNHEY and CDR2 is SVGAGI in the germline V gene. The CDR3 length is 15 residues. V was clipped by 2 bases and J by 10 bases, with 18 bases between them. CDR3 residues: CASSYGGGRVDEQFF. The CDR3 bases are TGTGCCAGCAGTTACGGGGGGGGCAGGGTGGACGAGCAGTTCTTC.

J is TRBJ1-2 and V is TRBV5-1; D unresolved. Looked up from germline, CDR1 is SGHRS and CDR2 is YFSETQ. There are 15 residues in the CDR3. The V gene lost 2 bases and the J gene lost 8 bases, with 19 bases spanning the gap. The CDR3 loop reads CASSFALGPDVGYTF. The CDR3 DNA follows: TGCGCCAGCAGCTTTGCTTTGGGCCCTGATGTCGGCTACACCTTC.

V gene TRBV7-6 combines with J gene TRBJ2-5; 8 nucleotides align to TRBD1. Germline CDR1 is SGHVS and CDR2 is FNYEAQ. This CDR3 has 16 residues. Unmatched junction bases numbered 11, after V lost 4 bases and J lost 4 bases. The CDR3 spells CASSWDVGQGPETQYF. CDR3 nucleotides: TGTGCCAGCAGCTGGGACGTAGGACAGGGACCAGAGACCCAGTACTTC.

The CDR3 loop is CASSLSLDHEQFF. The CDR3, as DNA: TGTGCCAGCAGCTTATCTTTGGATCACGAGCAGTTCTTC. The chain is built from TRBV7-6 and TRBJ2-1; D uncertain. CDR1 and CDR2 from the germline V gene are SGHVS and FNYEAQ. This CDR3 is 13 amino acids long. Trimming cost V 2 bases and J 10 bases, with 12 bases left between them.

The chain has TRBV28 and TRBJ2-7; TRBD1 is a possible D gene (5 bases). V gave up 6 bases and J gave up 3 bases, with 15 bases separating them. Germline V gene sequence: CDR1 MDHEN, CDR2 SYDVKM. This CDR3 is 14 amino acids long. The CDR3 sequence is CASRAPGASYEQYF. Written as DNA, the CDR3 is TGTGCCAGCAGGGCACCTGGGGCCAGCTACGAGCAGTACTTC.

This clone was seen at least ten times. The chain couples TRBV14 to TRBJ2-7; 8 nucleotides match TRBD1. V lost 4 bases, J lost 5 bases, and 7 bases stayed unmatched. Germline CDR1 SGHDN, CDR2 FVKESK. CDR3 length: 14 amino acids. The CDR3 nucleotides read TGTGCCAGCAGCCCCAGGACAGGGATGGACGAGCAGTACTTC. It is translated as CASSPRTGMDEQYF.

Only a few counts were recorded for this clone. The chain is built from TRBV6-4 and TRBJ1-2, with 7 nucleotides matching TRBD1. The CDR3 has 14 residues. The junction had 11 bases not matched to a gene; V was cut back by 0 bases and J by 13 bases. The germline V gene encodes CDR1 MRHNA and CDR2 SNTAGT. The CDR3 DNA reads TGTGCCAGCAGTGACTCGAACAGGGGCGCCATGCTCACCTTC. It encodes CASSDSNRGAMLTF.

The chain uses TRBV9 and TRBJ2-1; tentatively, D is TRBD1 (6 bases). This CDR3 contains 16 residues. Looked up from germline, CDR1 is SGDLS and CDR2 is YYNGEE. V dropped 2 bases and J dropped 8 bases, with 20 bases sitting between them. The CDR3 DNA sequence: TGTGCCAGCAGCGTTGAGGGGGACCGTGGGTACGATGAGCAGTTCTTC. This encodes CASSVEGDRGYDEQFF.